One T cell receptor beta chain is described in this entry. This entry belongs to a study of cytomegalovirus exposure and HLA in healthy donors. Per the germline V gene, CDR1 is LNHDA and CDR2 is SQIVND (reference sequence). Trimming took 5 bases from V and 4 from J; bases not matched to a gene: 9. This CDR3 contains 15 residues. Some clones are missing from TCRdb's copy, which holds only in-frame ones; the method was immunoSEQ multiplex PCR. The sample contains under 200,000 clones, about 90% of which appear only once. This chain links TRBV19 with TRBJ1-2, with 8 positions matching TRBD1. The sequence was collected from a woman aged 18-30 years in good health and CMV-seropositive. Sequencing input: PBMCs. In DNA, the CDR3 is TGTGCCAGTAGTCCCTGGACAGGGATCGGCTATGGCTACACCTTC. This gives the protein CASSPWTGIGYGYTF.